The TCR beta chain described here comes from a study of control samples from healthy donors and cancer patients. Assay used: immunoSEQ multiplex PCR; TCRdb lists only in-frame clones, some missing. Of fewer than 500,000 clones in the sample, about nine tenths were seen once. The CDR3 totals 13 residues. The germline V and J ends were trimmed by 3 bases and 8 bases, with 14 bases remaining between them. The germline V gene encodes CDR1 SQVTM and CDR2 ANQGSEA. This clonotype was obtained from a man aged 40-55 years with head and neck cancer. The sample comprised PBMCs. The chain recombines TRBV29-1 with TRBJ2-1; tentative D call: TRBD1 (7 bases). In nucleotides, the CDR3 is TGCAGCGTTGAGCAGGGGGGTACTGATGAGCAGTTCTTC. The encoded protein is CSVEQGGTDEQFF.